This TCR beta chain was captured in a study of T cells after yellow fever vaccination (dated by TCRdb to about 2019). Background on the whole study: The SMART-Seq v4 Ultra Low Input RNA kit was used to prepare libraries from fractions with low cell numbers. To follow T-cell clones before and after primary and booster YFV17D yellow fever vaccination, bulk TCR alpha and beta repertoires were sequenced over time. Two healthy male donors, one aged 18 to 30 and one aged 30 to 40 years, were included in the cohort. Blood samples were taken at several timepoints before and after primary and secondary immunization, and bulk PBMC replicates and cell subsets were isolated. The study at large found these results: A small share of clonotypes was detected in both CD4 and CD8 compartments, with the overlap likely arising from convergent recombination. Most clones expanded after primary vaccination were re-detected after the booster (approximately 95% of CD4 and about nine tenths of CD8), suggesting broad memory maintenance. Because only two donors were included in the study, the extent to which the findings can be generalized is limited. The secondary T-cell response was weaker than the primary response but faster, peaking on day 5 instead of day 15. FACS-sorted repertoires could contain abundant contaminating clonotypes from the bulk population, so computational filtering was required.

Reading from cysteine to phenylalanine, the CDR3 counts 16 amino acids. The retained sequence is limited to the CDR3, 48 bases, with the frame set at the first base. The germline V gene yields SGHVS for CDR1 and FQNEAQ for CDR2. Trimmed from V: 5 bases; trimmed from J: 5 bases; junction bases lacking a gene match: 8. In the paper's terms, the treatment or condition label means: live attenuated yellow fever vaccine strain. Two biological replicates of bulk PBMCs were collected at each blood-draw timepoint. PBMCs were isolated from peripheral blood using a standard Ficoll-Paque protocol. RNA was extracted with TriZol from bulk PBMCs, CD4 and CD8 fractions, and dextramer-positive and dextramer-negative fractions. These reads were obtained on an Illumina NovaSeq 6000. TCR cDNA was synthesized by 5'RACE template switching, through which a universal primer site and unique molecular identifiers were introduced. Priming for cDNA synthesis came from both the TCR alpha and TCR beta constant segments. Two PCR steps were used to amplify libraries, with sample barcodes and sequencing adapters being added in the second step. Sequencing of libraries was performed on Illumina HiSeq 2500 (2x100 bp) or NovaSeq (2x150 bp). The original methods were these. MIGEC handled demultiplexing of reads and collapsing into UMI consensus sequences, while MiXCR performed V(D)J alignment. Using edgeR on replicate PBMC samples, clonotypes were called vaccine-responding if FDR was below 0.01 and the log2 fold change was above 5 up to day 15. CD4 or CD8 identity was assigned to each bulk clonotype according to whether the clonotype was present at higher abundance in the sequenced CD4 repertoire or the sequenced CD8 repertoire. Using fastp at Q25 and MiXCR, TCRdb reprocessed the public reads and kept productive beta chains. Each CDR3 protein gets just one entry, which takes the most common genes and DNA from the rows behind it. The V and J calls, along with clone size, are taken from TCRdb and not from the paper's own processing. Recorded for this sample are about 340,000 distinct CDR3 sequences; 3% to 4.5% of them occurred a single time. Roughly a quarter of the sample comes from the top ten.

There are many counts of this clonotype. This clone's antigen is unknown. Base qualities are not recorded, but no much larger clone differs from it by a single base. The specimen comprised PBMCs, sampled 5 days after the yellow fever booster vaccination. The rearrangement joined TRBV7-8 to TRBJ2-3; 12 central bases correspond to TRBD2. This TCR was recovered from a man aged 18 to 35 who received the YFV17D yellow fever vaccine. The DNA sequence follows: TGTGCCAGCAGCGAAAGACTAGCGGGGGCCCTAGATACGCAGTATTTT. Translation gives CASSERLAGALDTQYF.